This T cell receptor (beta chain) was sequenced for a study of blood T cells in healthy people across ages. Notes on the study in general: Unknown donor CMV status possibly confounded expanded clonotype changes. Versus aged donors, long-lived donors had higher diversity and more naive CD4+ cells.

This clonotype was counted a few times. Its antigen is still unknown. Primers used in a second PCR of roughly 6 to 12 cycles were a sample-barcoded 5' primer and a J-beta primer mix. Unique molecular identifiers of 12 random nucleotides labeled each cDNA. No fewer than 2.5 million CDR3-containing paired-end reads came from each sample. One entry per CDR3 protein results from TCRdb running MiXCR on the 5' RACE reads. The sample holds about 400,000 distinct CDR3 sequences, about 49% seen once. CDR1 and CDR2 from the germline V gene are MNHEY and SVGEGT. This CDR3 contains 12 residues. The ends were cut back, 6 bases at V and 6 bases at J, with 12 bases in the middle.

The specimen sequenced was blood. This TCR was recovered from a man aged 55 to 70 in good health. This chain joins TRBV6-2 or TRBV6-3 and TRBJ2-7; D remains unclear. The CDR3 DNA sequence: TGTGCCAGCAGGAACCGCTGGGCCGAGCAGTACTTC. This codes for CASRNRWAEQYF.